Listed below are T cell receptor beta chains from one sample, sequenced in a study of blood T cell repertoires in COVID-19. The assay was immunoSEQ multiplex PCR, and TCRdb's table has in-frame clones only and misses some. Altogether hundreds of thousands of clones are present, 75% to 90% being singletons, with the ten largest covering about 4.3%. Sequences were obtained from peripheral blood. Every receptor here comes from a woman in her twenties or thirties with acute or convalescent COVID-19. Each CDR3 is given with its conserved first and last residue. Expanded clones are given a class, and other clones once, few, many or no size at all.

. TRBJ2-5 TRBV6-5 CASSYSRTATETQYF
. TRBJ1-1 TRBV7-2 CASRSPGRSDREAFF
. TRBJ1-5 TRBV5-1 CASSVGDNQPQHF
. TRBJ2-7 TRBV14 CASSPTRVTRPYEQYF
. TRBJ1-2 TRBV6-5 CASRRPGGDGYTF
. TRBJ2-1 TRBV10-1 CASSFRRRTSEINNEQFF
. TRBJ1-6 TRBV18 CASSPDRVYSPLHF
. TRBJ2-5 TRBV5-1 CASRVRTGLLRETQYF
. TRBJ2-1 TRBV3-1/TRBV3-2 CASSHSGSEQFF
few TRBJ2-5 TRBV10-3 CAISEGGGGQETQYF
. TRBJ1-3 TRBV12-3/TRBV12-4 CASSSVGNTIYF
. TRBJ2-1 TRBV11-3 CASSLGTSGDNEQFF
few TRBJ2-2 TRBV7-3 CASSSSYSGELFF
. TRBJ2-2 TRBV28 CAGSPPGTKNTGELFF
. TRBJ2-7 TRBV5-4 CASSLSGQGSYEQYF
few TRBJ1-5 TRBV7-9 CASSPEQFNQPQHF
. TRBJ1-6 TRBV6-5 CASSYRAGTGLAF
. TRBJ1-6 TRBV27 CASSSTGTSDSPLHF
. TRBJ2-2 TRBV5-1 CASSKDRATTGELFF
. TRBJ2-7 TRBV28 CASSLGQGGIGQYF
. TRBJ1-2 TRBV28 CASSLRTNYGYTF
. TRBJ1-1 TRBV12-3/TRBV12-4 CASSLQGNTEAFF
few TRBJ1-5 TRBV6-5 CASSYSRGNQPQHF
. TRBJ1-5 TRBV19 CASSIVRGQGQPQHF
. TRBJ1-1 TRBV4-1 CASQFIPGQRLNTEAFF